One and the same sample provided the 29 T cell receptor beta chains below, sequenced in a study of cytomegalovirus exposure and HLA in healthy donors. A multiplex PCR was run with 60 Vbeta primers and 13 Jbeta primers. The assay was immunoSEQ multiplex PCR, and TCRdb's table has in-frame clones only and misses some. This table holds roughly 100,000 clones, over 75% found once. Sequenced: PBMCs. Receptors originate from a female donor in good health and CMV-seropositive.

J is TRBJ2-2 and V is TRBV28; the D gene is possibly TRBD1 (6 bases). This CDR3 spans 15 amino acids. The germline V gene has CDR1 MDHEN and CDR2 SYDVKM. Trimming stripped 6 bases from V and 0 bases from J, with 11 bases between. The CDR3 region has the DNA TGTGCCAGCAGAACGACAGGATCGAACACCGGGGAGCTGTTTTTT. It translates to CASRTTGSNTGELFF. Full variable domain (missing parts from reference TRBV28 and TRBJ2-2): DVKVTQSSRYLVKRTGEKVFLECVQDMDHENMFWYRQDPGLGLRLIYFSYDVKMKEKGDIPEGYSVSREKKERFSLILESASTNQTSMYLCASRTTGSNTGELFFGEGSRLTVL.

The chain recombines TRBV5-1 with TRBJ2-2, with TRBD1 as a possible D gene (5 bases). The CDR3 has 13 amino acids. V dropped 7 bases and J dropped 6 bases, with 13 bases sitting between them. Germline V gene sequence: CDR1 SGHRS, CDR2 YFSETQ. The DNA of the CDR3 is TGCGCCAGCGGGGTCCAGGGTCCCGGGGAGCTGTTTTTT. Amino acid sequence: CASGVQGPGELFF.

Concerning this clone: A read error may account for a junction end that differs from germline. This chain links TRBV5-6 with TRBJ1-3; TRBD1 matches at 8 bases. The V gene's germline CDR1 is SGHDT and CDR2 YYEEEE. The CDR3 is 15 residues long. The DNA of the CDR3 is TGTTCCAGCAACGGAAGACAGGGGTCTGGAAACACCATATATTTT. Translated, it gives CSSNGRQGSGNTIYF.

V usage is TRBV9 and J usage is TRBJ2-3; D not resolved. Trimming pared 0 bases from V and 2 bases from J, leaving 7 bases between. This CDR3 contains 14 residues. Germline V lookup: CDR1 SGDLS, CDR2 YYNGEE. The CDR3 loop reads CASSVADFTDTQYF. The CDR3, as DNA: TGTGCCAGCAGCGTAGCTGACTTCACAGATACGCAGTATTTT.

The CDR3 region has the DNA TGTGCTCGCAGCAAGGGACTAGCGGGACCAATCGGGGAGCTGTTTTTT. Translated: CARSKGLAGPIGELFF. The rearrangement joins TRBV7-7 to TRBJ2-2; 13 nucleotides match TRBD2. Per germline, CDR1 SSHAT and CDR2 FNYEAQ (reference sequence). The CDR3 extends over 16 amino acids.

The chain is built from TRBV9 and TRBJ1-3, with a tentative D call TRBD1 (6 bases). The V end was cut by 0 bases, the J end by 0 bases, with 16 bases between. This CDR3 comprises 18 residues. Germline CDR1 reads SGDLS; CDR2 reads YYNGEE. In nucleotides, the CDR3 is TGTGCCAGCAGCGTAGGAGGGACACCTGAAACCTCTGGAAACACCATATATTTT. This encodes CASSVGGTPETSGNTIYF.

V usage is TRBV19 and J usage is TRBJ2-5; the match to TRBD2 covers 9 bases. The closer fit of TRBJ2-7 to the DNA end suggests the J call may be wrong. Germline lookup yields CDR1 LNHDA and CDR2 SQIVND (reference sequence). CDR3 length: 14 amino acids. The CDR3 sequence is CASSLSGGTYEQYF. In DNA form, the CDR3 reads TGTGCCAGTAGTCTAAGCGGGGGGACCTACGAGCAGTACTTC.

The rearrangement joins TRBV19 to TRBJ2-3; 12 positions match TRBD2. CDR1 and CDR2 (germline): LNHDA, SQIVND (reference sequence). Germline trimming cut 7 bases from V and 6 bases from J; bases unmatched to any gene: 5. CDR3 length equals 14 residues. CDR3 protein: CASNRGTSGDTQYF. The CDR3 region has the DNA TGTGCCAGTAATAGGGGGACTAGCGGGGATACGCAGTATTTT.

The chain carries TRBV12-2 and TRBJ2-7; TRBD2, as called in the table, went unchecked against the DNA. TRBV12-2 is a listed pseudogene. The CDR3 is 14 residues long. CDR3 in amino acids: CASRPHRENYEQYF. The CDR3 DNA sequence: TGTGCAAGTCGCCCACACCGGGAGAACTACGAGCAGTACTTC.

The chain combines TRBV6-1 with TRBJ1-2; 9 positions match TRBD1. Unmatched junction bases numbered 8, after V lost 7 bases and J lost 5 bases. The CDR3 covers 14 residues. Germline CDR1 reads MNHNS; CDR2 reads SASEGT. The CDR3 spells CASILDRGVYGYTF. For the CDR3, the DNA is TGTGCCAGCATATTGGACAGGGGTGTATATGGCTACACCTTC.

The chain carries TRBV25-1 and TRBJ1-3, with D unclear. The germline CDR1 and CDR2 sequences are MGHDK and SYGVNS. Trimming cost V 4 bases and J 0 bases, with 13 bases left between them. The CDR3 totals 16 residues. The CDR3 protein is CASSGPGSSSGNTIYF. The CDR3, as DNA: TGTGCCAGCAGTGGTCCCGGGTCCTCCTCTGGAAACACCATATATTTT.

This clone was counted a single time. This chain uses TRBV6-5 with TRBJ2-7; TRBD2 matches 9 bases. The CDR3 totals 13 residues. The V gene end was trimmed by 6 bases and the J gene end by 6 bases; junction bases not matched to a gene: 6. CDR1 and CDR2 from the germline V gene are MNHEY and SVGAGI. For the CDR3, the DNA is TGTGCCAGCAGCACCCCTAGCGGGACCGAGCAGTACTTC. This translates into CASSTPSGTEQYF.

The V gene is TRBV5-1, the J gene TRBJ2-7; D may be TRBD2 (6 bases). The CDR3 covers 15 residues. Trimming shortened V by 0 bases and J by 0 bases, and 10 bases separated the two germline ends. Germline lookup yields CDR1 SGHRS and CDR2 YFSETQ. CDR3 sequence (DNA): TGCGCCAGCAGCTTGGGCGGGGAGGCCTCCTACGAGCAGTACTTC. This gives the protein CASSLGGEASYEQYF.

The chain carries TRBV28 and TRBJ1-1; D ambiguous. Germline CDR1 MDHEN, CDR2 SYDVKM. The ends were cut back, 2 bases at V and 0 bases at J, with 7 bases in the middle. CDR3 length equals 14 residues. The CDR3 here is CASSLSRMNTEAFF. The CDR3 DNA reads TGTGCCAGCAGTTTAAGTAGAATGAACACTGAAGCTTTCTTT.

This chain links TRBV29-1 with TRBJ2-7; weak D call: TRBD1 (5 bases). V lost 4 bases and J lost 0, with 19 bases in between. Per the germline V gene, CDR1 is SQVTM and CDR2 is ANQGSEA. This CDR3 spans 16 amino acids. This CDR3 reads CSVVSEAGLSSYEQYF. The CDR3, as DNA: TGCAGCGTTGTATCGGAAGCAGGGCTTAGCTCCTACGAGCAGTACTTC.

The genes are TRBV27 and TRBJ2-7; D might be TRBD1 (7 bases). Per germline, CDR1 MNHEY and CDR2 SMNVEV (reference sequence). V lost 5 bases and J lost 4, with 15 bases in between. The CDR3 is made up of 14 amino acids. In DNA, the CDR3 is TGTGCCAGCAGTCTAGCGACAGGGACGTACGAGCAGTACTTC. This codes for CASSLATGTYEQYF.

The chain employs TRBV28 and TRBJ1-2; no clear D. Germline assignment: CDR1 MDHEN and CDR2 SYDVKM. V dropped 4 bases and J dropped 8 bases, with 11 bases sitting between them. CDR3 length equals 12 residues. Here the CDR3 DNA reads TGTGCCAGCAGTTCGGAAGGAGGGGGCTACACCTTC. Protein product: CASSSEGGGYTF.

The genes are TRBV25-1 and TRBJ2-5; tentatively, D is TRBD1 (6 bases). The CDR3 has 14 residues. The germline gives CDR1 MGHDK, CDR2 SYGVNS. With 4 bases removed from V and 0 bases from J, the gap between germline ends came to 9 bases. The CDR3 DNA reads as TGTGCCAGCAGTGCGACAGGCAACCAAGAGACCCAGTACTTC. It encodes CASSATGNQETQYF.

This chain links TRBV19 with TRBJ2-1; 8 nucleotides match TRBD2. The CDR3 runs to 14 residues. The germline V gene has CDR1 LNHDA and CDR2 SQIVND (reference sequence). Trimming took 5 bases from V and 8 from J; bases not matched to a gene: 8. CDR3 coding DNA: TGTGCCAGTAGTCCGGAGCGGGGGACGGATGAGCAGTTCTTC. Translation: CASSPERGTDEQFF.

The sample holds one count of this clone. The J gene is TRBJ2-5, the V gene TRBV5-4; D possibly corresponds to TRBD2 (5 bases). CDR3 length: 14 residues. Germline CDR1 is SGHNT and CDR2 is YYREEE (reference sequence). V lost 4 bases to trimming and J lost 11 bases, with 21 bases between them. The CDR3 DNA follows: TGTGCCAGCAGCGTCGGCCAGTTTAGTGGGGAGCAGTACTTC. Translated, it gives CASSVGQFSGEQYF.

The rearrangement joins TRBV4-1 to TRBJ1-2, with 7 bases identical to TRBD1. V shed 3 bases, J shed 4 bases, and the junction held 8 bases outside the gene matches. Per the germline V gene, CDR1 is MGHRA and CDR2 is YSYEKL. The CDR3 is 15 residues long. CDR3 in DNA: TGCGCCAGCAGCCAGGAGACAGGGTTGGGCTATGGCTACACCTTC. It is translated as CASSQETGLGYGYTF.

V gene TRBV5-1 combines with J gene TRBJ2-3; 11 bases agree with TRBD2. V gave up 0 bases and J gave up 2 bases; unmatched junction bases: 2. Germline CDR1 reads SGHRS; CDR2 reads YFSETQ. The CDR3 runs 16 residues. For the CDR3, the DNA is TGCGCCAGCAGCTTGGCTAGCGGGGGGTCCACAGATACGCAGTATTTT. Amino acids: CASSLASGGSTDTQYF.

The rearrangement links TRBV11-2 to TRBJ2-5; no clear D. Germline values: CDR1 SGHAT, CDR2 FQNNGV. V dropped 3 bases and J dropped 2 bases, with 13 bases sitting between them. The CDR3 length is 15 residues. The CDR3 here is CASSFYRSPQETQYF. Written as DNA, the CDR3 is TGTGCCAGCAGCTTCTACCGGTCCCCACAAGAGACCCAGTACTTC.

J is TRBJ1-4 and V is TRBV19; possibly TRBD1 for D (6 bases). V was trimmed by 4 bases and J by 8 bases, leaving 17 bases between them. The V gene's germline CDR1 is LNHDA and CDR2 SQIVND (reference sequence). The CDR3 covers 15 residues. The CDR3 sequence: CASSTQGTFGEKLFF. The CDR3 DNA follows: TGTGCCAGTAGTACCCAGGGGACCTTTGGCGAAAAACTGTTTTTT.

Comments on this clone: This same CDR3 is encoded by further DNA sequences in the sample. The rearrangement uses TRBV2 and TRBJ2-7, with 7 bases aligning to TRBD2. The CDR3 runs to 13 residues. Germline CDR1 SNHLY, CDR2 FYNNEI. V shed 7 bases and J 3 bases; nucleotides not matched to a gene: 6. The CDR3 sequence is CASIGLADYEQYF. The DNA for the CDR3 is TGTGCCAGCATCGGGCTAGCGGACTACGAGCAGTACTTC.

This rearrangement joins TRBV6-5 to TRBJ2-3, with TRBD2 identical over 7 bases. Germline V gene data show CDR1 as MNHEY and CDR2 as SVGAGI. The length of the CDR3 is 14 residues. Trimming at V came to 7 bases and at J to 1 base, leaving 5 bases not matched to a gene. This CDR3 reads CASTATSGTDTQYF. The CDR3 DNA reads TGTGCCAGCACCGCAACTAGCGGCACAGATACGCAGTATTTT.

CDR3 sequence (DNA): TGCGCCAGCAGCCAAGGAATTCTGGACACCCGCCCTCGCGAGCAGTACTTC. It specifies CASSQGILDTRPREQYF. V gene TRBV4-1 combines with J gene TRBJ2-7, with a possible D match to TRBD1 (5 bases). Looked up from germline, CDR1 is MGHRA and CDR2 is YSYEKL. V lost 1 base and J lost 6, with 22 bases in between. The CDR3 is 17 residues long.

This clone has only a few counts. This chain links TRBV27 with TRBJ2-1; D is possibly TRBD2 (6 bases). Germline CDR1 and CDR2: MNHEY and SMNVEV (reference sequence). This CDR3 spans 17 amino acids. Trimming took off 5 bases at V and 7 bases at J, with 24 bases between the two ends. The CDR3 region is CASSTKVRGLLSNEQFF. CDR3 coding DNA: TGTGCCAGCAGTACTAAGGTTCGGGGACTCCTGTCGAATGAGCAGTTCTTC.

The CDR3 protein is CATGTVNTEAFF. The DNA for the CDR3 is TGTGCCACCGGGACAGTAAACACTGAAGCTTTCTTT. V gene TRBV11-2 combines with J gene TRBJ1-1; 7 bases are a match to TRBD1. The CDR3 length is 12 residues. Germline V gives CDR1 SGHAT, CDR2 FQNNGV. The ends lost 10 bases at V and 2 bases at J; junction bases unmatched: 4.